Below, one TCR beta chain is given with its context. The sample comes from a study of control samples from healthy donors and cancer patients. Only in-frame clones appear in the TCRdb table, and some are missing; sequencing was by immunoSEQ multiplex PCR. The table records more than 60,000 clones, roughly 89% of them present only once. The sequenced sample was PBMCs. This TCR derives from a woman aged 45-65 years with colorectal cancer.

The CDR3 region has the DNA TGCGCCAGCAGCCCCCAAGGGAGGGATGAAAAACTGTTTTTT. Translation: CASSPQGRDEKLFF. The gene calls are TRBV4-3 and TRBJ1-4, with D unclear. Trimming cost V 4 bases and J 6 bases, with 12 bases left between them. The CDR3 covers 14 residues. The germline gives CDR1 LGHNA, CDR2 YSLEER.